This entry lists 19 T cell receptor beta chains sequenced from one sample in a study of T-cell reconstitution after alpha-beta-depleted transplantation in children (dated by TCRdb to the mid-2010s). Library preparation was by PCR. Sequencing instrument: Illumina HiSeq 2500. To normalize quantification of the TCRbeta repertoire, the TCR libraries were built with molecular barcoding that relied on unique molecular identifiers. In TCRdb, the public reads were trimmed at Q25 with fastp and aligned with MiXCR, with productive beta chains retained. Duplicate CDR3 protein sequences are folded into a single record with the most common DNA and genes. The sample records tens of thousands of distinct CDR3 sequences, approximately 14% of which are singletons. In total, the top ten clones hold about 26% of the sample. The sample's treatment or condition, from its label and the paper: allogeneic hematopoietic cell transplantation with graft depleted of TCRalphabeta T cells and CD19 B cells.

This material consisted of PBMCs, mostly from graft donor cells, taken 180 days after TCRalphabeta/CD19-depleted stem cell transplant. All receptors come from a male patient under 10 years old who had a stem cell transplant for acute lymphoblastic leukemia, so the T cells may come from the graft donor.

This clonotype has just a few counts. J is TRBJ2-5 and V is TRBV7-9; the match to TRBD1 covers 7 bases. CDR1 is SEHNR and CDR2 is FQNEAQ in the germline V gene (reference sequence). The length of the CDR3 is 14 residues. The ends lost 7 bases at V and 5 bases at J; junction bases unmatched: 10. The CDR3 DNA reads as TGTGCCAGCATCCGACAGGGACGGGGCGAGACCCAGTACTTC. Its protein is CASIRQGRGETQYF.

This clonotype was seen more than once but under ten times. J is TRBJ1-1 and V is TRBV4-1, with no clear D. The V and J ends lost 1 base and 5 bases respectively, with 5 bases between them. Germline-derived CDR1 and CDR2 are MGHRA and YSYEKL. The CDR3 runs 12 residues. DNA for the CDR3: TGCGCCAGCAGCCAAGTTTCGACTGAAGCTTTCTTT. It is translated as CASSQVSTEAFF.

This clonotype was seen many times. CDR3 amino acids: CASSLPGQGTDTQYF. For the CDR3, the DNA is TGTGCCAGCAGCCTACCGGGACAGGGAACAGATACGCAGTATTTT. The gene calls are TRBV28 and TRBJ2-3, with TRBD1 matching over 9 bases. With 6 bases clipped from V and 3 bases from J, the junction kept 7 bases outside the gene matches. The germline gives CDR1 MDHEN, CDR2 SYDVKM. CDR3 length equals 15 residues.

The CDR3 sequence is CASTGTGGPVEQYF. The CDR3 DNA reads TGTGCCAGCACCGGGACCGGAGGACCGGTCGAGCAGTACTTC. The rearrangement links TRBV27 to TRBJ2-7; D is possibly TRBD1 or TRBD2 (5 bases each). This CDR3 spans 14 amino acids. Germline assignment: CDR1 MNHEY and CDR2 SMNVEV (reference sequence). The V gene lost 7 bases and the J gene lost 6 bases, with 19 bases spanning the gap.

This chain joins TRBV4-3 and TRBJ2-2; a possible D gene is TRBD1 (5 bases). V gave up 6 bases and J gave up 1 base, with 9 bases separating them. Germline CDR1 and CDR2: LGHNA and YSLEER. The CDR3 runs to 14 residues. CDR3 sequence: CASRRQGNTGELFF. In nucleotides, the CDR3 is TGCGCCAGCAGAAGGCAGGGGAACACCGGGGAGCTGTTTTTT.

This clonotype occurred a few times. For the CDR3, the DNA is TGTGCCAGCAGCCAGACTCGCAACACCGGGGAGCTGTTTTTT. It specifies CASSQTRNTGELFF. The chain recombines TRBV6-2 or TRBV6-3 with TRBJ2-2; no clear D. Germline CDR1 MNHEY, CDR2 SVGEGT. Trimming took 6 bases from V and 2 from J, leaving 10 bases between them. The CDR3 is 14 amino acids.

This clonotype was seen at least ten times. The rearrangement joins TRBV7-3 to TRBJ1-2; weak D call: TRBD1 (5 bases). CDR3 length equals 15 residues. Deletions cut 1 base from V and 6 bases from J, with 15 bases between. CDR1 is SGHTA and CDR2 is FQGTGA in the germline V gene. The CDR3 loop is CASSLNTLQGDGYTF. In DNA, the CDR3 is TGTGCCAGCAGCTTAAATACCCTCCAGGGAGATGGCTACACCTTC.

This chain connects TRBV2 to TRBJ2-7, with D possibly matching TRBD1 (5 bases). The V and J ends lost 6 bases and 3 bases respectively, with 15 bases between them. CDR3 length: 14 amino acids. Germline V gene data show CDR1 as SNHLY and CDR2 as FYNNEI. The CDR3 reads CASSPFGHRYEQYF. CDR3 bases: TGTGCCAGCAGCCCCTTCGGACACCGCTACGAGCAGTACTTC.

This clonotype occurred many times. The chain is built from TRBV4-2 and TRBJ1-2; maybe TRBD1 (6 bases). The germline V gene encodes CDR1 LGHNA and CDR2 YNFKEQ. The CDR3 length is 15 residues. Trimming stripped 0 bases from V and 2 bases from J, with 10 bases between. This chain's CDR3 is CASSQDWTANYGYTF. CDR3 coding DNA: TGTGCCAGCAGCCAAGATTGGACAGCCAACTATGGCTACACCTTC.

The chain recombines TRBV11-2 with TRBJ2-2; possibly TRBD2 for D (5 bases). The CDR3 spans 17 residues. Between the trimmed V and J ends, which lost 3 bases and 0 bases, there was a span of 14 bases. Germline loops: CDR1 SGHAT, CDR2 FQNNGV. The DNA of the CDR3 is TGTGCCAGCAGCTTTCCAGAGCGGTTCGCGAACACCGGGGAGCTGTTTTTT. The encoded protein is CASSFPERFANTGELFF.

This clonotype was observed a few times. This chain connects TRBV7-4 to TRBJ1-1, with D possibly TRBD1 on 6 matching bases. The CDR3 has 14 residues. CDR1 is SGHVT, CDR2 SQSDAQ, per germline. The V end was cut by 5 bases, the J end by 1 base, with 11 bases between. The CDR3 sequence is CASSQTGGNTEAFF. In nucleotides, the CDR3 is TGTGCCAGCAGCCAGACAGGCGGGAACACTGAAGCTTTCTTT.

This clonotype has a count of ten or more. V gene TRBV12-3 or TRBV12-4 combines with J gene TRBJ1-5, with 7 bases identical to TRBD1. Germline trimming cut 7 bases from V and 0 bases from J; bases unmatched to any gene: 9. CDR3 length equals 16 residues. The CDR3 reads CASTVWDSNSNQPQHF. As DNA, the CDR3 is TGTGCCAGCACCGTTTGGGACAGCAATAGCAATCAGCCCCAGCATTTT.

This clonotype was observed a few times. The chain links TRBV7-2 to TRBJ1-3, with 8 bases fitting TRBD1. Unmatched junction bases numbered 5, after V lost 5 bases and J lost 5 bases. Per germline, CDR1 SGHTA and CDR2 FQGNSA. The CDR3 runs 14 residues. The CDR3 region has the DNA TGTGCCAGCAGCCCCCGACAGGGGAGAAACACCATATATTTT. The encoded protein is CASSPRQGRNTIYF.

This clonotype was seen a few times. The V and J genes are TRBV6-2 or TRBV6-3 and TRBJ2-7; tentative D call: TRBD1 (6 bases). This CDR3 spans 14 amino acids. With 5 bases removed from V and 0 bases from J, the gap between germline ends came to 11 bases. CDR1 is MNHEY, CDR2 SVGEGT, per germline. CDR3 nucleotides: TGTGCCAGCAGTCCCAGGGGATTCTCCTACGAGCAGTACTTC. Protein: CASSPRGFSYEQYF.

V usage is TRBV5-1 and J usage is TRBJ2-5; no clear D gene. From germline, CDR1 is SGHRS and CDR2 YFSETQ. This CDR3 comprises 15 residues. The V end lost 0 bases, the J end lost 3 bases, and 12 bases lay between the germline ends. The CDR3 sequence is CASSLVDRKKETQYF. In DNA, the CDR3 is TGCGCCAGCAGCTTGGTGGATAGAAAAAAAGAGACCCAGTACTTC.

This rearrangement joins TRBV14 to TRBJ2-7; D unresolved. V was shortened by 3 bases and J by 3 bases, with 15 bases between the two germline ends. Looked up from germline, CDR1 is SGHDN and CDR2 is FVKESK. The CDR3 loop spans 15 amino acids. CDR3 amino acids: CASSQGTRSHYEQYF. CDR3 coding DNA: TGTGCCAGCAGCCAGGGAACGAGGTCTCACTACGAGCAGTACTTC.

This clonotype showed up many times. The V and J genes are TRBV20-1 and TRBJ1-2; perhaps TRBD1 as D (5 bases). The CDR3 contains 12 residues. The germline CDR1 and CDR2 sequences are DFQATT and SNEGSKA (reference sequence). V lost 0 bases to trimming and J lost 12 bases, with 14 bases between them. The CDR3 bases are TGCAGTGCTAGAGAAACAGTGGGGACTCACACCTTC. This codes for CSARETVGTHTF.

This clonotype was seen a few times. The chain uses TRBV18 and TRBJ2-7; D is perhaps TRBD1 (6 bases). Deletions cut 6 bases from V and 2 bases from J, with 11 bases between. CDR3 length: 13 residues. Per the germline V gene, CDR1 is KGHSH and CDR2 is LQKENI. CDR3 protein: CASSSGTPYEQYF. The CDR3 DNA is TGTGCCAGCTCCTCCGGGACACCCTACGAGCAGTACTTC.

This sequence joins TRBV25-1 and TRBJ1-4; maybe TRBD1 (5 bases). Trimming stripped 3 bases from V and 10 bases from J, with 15 bases between. Germline V gene lookup returns CDR1 MGHDK and CDR2 SYGVNS. This CDR3 has 14 residues. As DNA, the CDR3 is TGTGCCAGCAGTGAGGACCCCAGGGCGGGAAAACTGTTTTTT. It is translated as CASSEDPRAGKLFF.